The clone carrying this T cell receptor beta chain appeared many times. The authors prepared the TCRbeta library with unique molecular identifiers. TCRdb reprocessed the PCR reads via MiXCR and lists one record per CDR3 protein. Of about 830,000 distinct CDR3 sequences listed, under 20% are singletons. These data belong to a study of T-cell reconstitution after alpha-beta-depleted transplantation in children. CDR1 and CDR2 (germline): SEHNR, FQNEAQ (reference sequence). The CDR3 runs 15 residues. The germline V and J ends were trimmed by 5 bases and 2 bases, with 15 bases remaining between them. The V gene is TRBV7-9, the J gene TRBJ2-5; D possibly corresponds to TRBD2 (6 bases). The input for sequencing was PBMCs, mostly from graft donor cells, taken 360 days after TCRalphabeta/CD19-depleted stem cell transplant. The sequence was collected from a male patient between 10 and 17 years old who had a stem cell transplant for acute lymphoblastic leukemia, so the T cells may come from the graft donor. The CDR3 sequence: CASSIAREYQETQYF. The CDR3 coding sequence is TGTGCCAGCAGCATTGCCCGGGAGTATCAAGAGACCCAGTACTTC.